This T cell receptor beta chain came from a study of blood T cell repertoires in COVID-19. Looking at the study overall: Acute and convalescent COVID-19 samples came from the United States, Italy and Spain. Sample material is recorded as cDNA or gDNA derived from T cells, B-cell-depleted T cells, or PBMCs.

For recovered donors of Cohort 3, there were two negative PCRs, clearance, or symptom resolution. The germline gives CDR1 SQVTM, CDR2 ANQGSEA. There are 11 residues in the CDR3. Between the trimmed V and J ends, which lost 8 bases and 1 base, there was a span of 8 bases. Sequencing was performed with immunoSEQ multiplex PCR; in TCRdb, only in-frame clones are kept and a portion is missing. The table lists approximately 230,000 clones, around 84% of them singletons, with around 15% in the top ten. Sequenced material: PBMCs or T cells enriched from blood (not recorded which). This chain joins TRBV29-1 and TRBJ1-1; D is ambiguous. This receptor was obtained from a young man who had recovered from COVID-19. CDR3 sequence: CSLQQNTEAFF. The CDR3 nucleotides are TGCAGCCTTCAACAGAACACTGAAGCTTTCTTT.